This T cell receptor (beta chain) was recovered during a study of blood T cell repertoires in COVID-19 (dated by TCRdb to the early 2020s). About the full investigation: The collaborator samples originated in the United States, Italy and Spain and spanned the acute and convalescent phases of COVID-19. The prospective study material was composed of cDNA or gDNA derived from T cells, B-cell-depleted T cells, or PBMCs. Deeply sampled blood TCRbeta repertoires from subjects exposed to, actively infected with, or recovered from COVID-19 were included in the dataset. The repertoires were released in a freely available public database meant as a resource for research on the immune response to SARS-CoV-2. The samples were drawn from two sources: the first 160 participants of the ongoing ImmuneRACE study, and over 950 subjects contributed by 6 global collaborators. A de-identified subject ID, COVID-19 status, age in years and sex were almost always included in the sample metadata. Where available, HLA class I and class II types were taken from metadata supplied by the sample provider and were not determined by assay-based typing.

TCRbeta CDR3 regions were amplified from genomic DNA by means of the immunoSEQ Assay, a bias-controlled multiplex PCR. The original pipeline was this. The number of nucleated cells in each sample was estimated by amplification of reference gene primers within the assay. To quantify the absolute abundance of each unique TCRbeta CDR3 rearrangement, sequence reads were collapsed and filtered. For each sample, productive Simpson clonality was calculated as the square root of Simpson's diversity index over productive rearrangements. TCRdb stores this immuneACCESS table with in-frame sequences only. Part of the clones is absent; in the studies checked, under half of the shortfall reflects unresolved V genes, and no reason is known for the rest. The DNA was the basis for D and trimming; V, J and clone size are from that table. The sample records under 300,000 clones, approximately 84% of which are singletons. The ten largest account for 2.5% to 3.5% of the sample.

The study at large found these results: How much clinical and demographic metadata was included differed by source and by participant, and the metadata was provided uncurated.

Measured from the cysteine to the phenylalanine, the CDR3 is 14 residues long. Of the read, only the CDR3 DNA is kept; its 42 bases are in frame from base 1. V and J are truncated by 0 bases and 8 bases respectively, leaving an intervening sequence of 9 bases. The germline V gene (reference sequence) provides CDR1 SGHNT and CDR2 YYREEE. In the prospective study, participants were 18 to 89 years old, resided in 20 to 30 geographic areas of the United States, and were enrolled through a virtual design. In the prospective study, participants were assigned to cohorts based on the clinical history participants reported in a screening survey and a study questionnaire. In the prospective study, mobile phlebotomists collected whole blood, serum and a nasopharyngeal or oropharyngeal swab from each participant. Prospective study participants could optionally give additional blood draws and questionnaires over an approximately two-month period. Before DNA extraction, blood samples from the prospective study were shipped at room temperature or frozen.

This clone was picked up one time. The antigen it binds to is not known. Within one base of it there is no much larger clone, and no base qualities were kept. The sequence was collected from a woman between 40 and 50 years old with acute COVID-19. The chain is made from TRBV5-4 and TRBJ1-6; the D gene is perhaps TRBD1, from 5 matching bases. The specimen was PBMCs or T cells enriched from blood (not recorded which). The nucleotides are TGTGCCAGCAGCTTGGAAGCGACAGATTCACCCCTCCACTTT. It codes for CASSLEATDSPLHF.